This T cell receptor (beta chain) derives from a study of long-term antiretroviral therapy in people with HIV. V was pared by 7 bases and J by 3 bases, with 2 bases of the junction left unmatched. The length of the CDR3 is 11 residues. In germline, CDR1 is DFQATT, CDR2 SNEGSKA (reference sequence). Run at survey level, the immunoSEQ assay was version v3.0. Only in-frame clones appear in the TCRdb table, and some are missing; sequencing was by immunoSEQ multiplex PCR. The sample lists tens of thousands of clones; about four fifths were seen once. Here the sequenced sample was unsorted PBMCs, taken 0.5 years before starting antiretroviral therapy. The chain links TRBV20-1 to TRBJ1-2; TRBD1 aligns across 7 bases. The source of this sequence is a man in his forties with HIV. The CDR3: CSVGQDYGYTF. For the CDR3, the DNA is TGCAGTGTCGGACAGGACTATGGCTACACCTTC.